Presented here are 30 T cell receptor beta chains from one specimen sequenced in a study of CD8+ T cells in alopecia areata. RNA extraction and reverse transcription yielded cDNA as sequencing template. The data were produced by immunoSEQ multiplex PCR, yet TCRdb's version contains in-frame clones alone and is incomplete. The table has approximately 58,000 clones, around 44% seen once; the top ten hold approximately 50%. The sequenced material came from NKG2D-low CD8+ T cells sorted from blood. The receptor source for this set is a human donor with alopecia areata.

The sample holds a few counts of this clone. V gene TRBV11-2 combines with J gene TRBJ2-3; possible D gene TRBD2, 6 bases. Germline CDR1 and CDR2: SGHAT and FQNNGV. The ends were cut back, 1 base at V and 6 bases at J, with 8 bases in the middle. The CDR3 runs to 13 residues. CDR3 amino acids: CASSLVAGDTQYF. The CDR3 DNA is TGTGCCAGCAGCTTAGTTGCGGGGGATACGCAGTATTTT.

This chain links TRBV29-1 with TRBJ2-7, with D uncertain. Trimming stripped 5 bases from V and 1 base from J, with 9 bases between. CDR3 size: 12 residues. The germline V gene has CDR1 SQVTM and CDR2 ANQGSEA. CDR3 in amino acids: CSVSTDSYEQYF. The DNA for the CDR3 is TGCAGCGTTAGCACAGATTCCTACGAGCAGTACTTC.

V usage is TRBV5-1 and J usage is TRBJ2-7; TRBD2 is a possible D gene (6 bases). Trimming cost V 7 bases and J 4 bases, with 18 bases left between them. The CDR3 is 14 residues long. Germline V gene data show CDR1 as SGHRS and CDR2 as YFSETQ. The DNA of the CDR3 is TGCGCCAGCGGCCTCCGGAGGGCGGATTACGAGCAGTACTTC. It is translated as CASGLRRADYEQYF.

This clone was found a few times. The chain employs TRBV19 and TRBJ1-1, with D perhaps matching TRBD1 (6 bases). V lost 5 bases and J lost 4, with 17 bases in between. This CDR3 region has 15 residues. The germline V gene encodes CDR1 LNHDA and CDR2 SQIVND (reference sequence). CDR3 in DNA: TGTGCCAGTAGTCTGATGGGGGGCCCCGGCACTGAAGCTTTCTTT. It encodes CASSLMGGPGTEAFF.

The chain links TRBV7-9 to TRBJ2-1; D perhaps matches TRBD2 (5 bases). The V end lost 5 bases, the J end lost 6 bases, and 17 bases lay between the germline ends. The CDR3 spans 15 residues. The germline V gene encodes CDR1 SEHNR and CDR2 FQNEAQ (reference sequence). In DNA, the CDR3 is TGTGCCAGCAGCCACGGTGAACGAGGGAGCAATGAGCAGTTCTTC. It translates to CASSHGERGSNEQFF.

This clone was observed many times. The chain has TRBV6-4 and TRBJ2-3, with 10 bases that match TRBD2. This CDR3 region has 16 residues. Germline values: CDR1 MRHNA, CDR2 SNTAGT. Trimming removed 3 bases from V and 4 bases from J; junction bases left unmatched: 7. The CDR3 DNA follows: TGTGCCAGCAGTGATGGGTCTAGCGGGGGATCAGATACGCAGTATTTT. It codes for CASSDGSSGGSDTQYF.

The CDR3 loop reads CASSYGTGAYSPLHF. DNA of the CDR3: TGTGCCAGCAGTTACGGGACAGGGGCCTATTCACCCCTCCACTTT. This sequence joins TRBV6-6 and TRBJ1-6, with 10 bases fitting TRBD1. V was clipped by 2 bases and J by 8 bases; unmatched bases: 3. CDR1 MNHNY and CDR2 SVGAGI come from the germline V gene (reference sequence). This CDR3 spans 15 amino acids.

The V and J genes are TRBV6-4 and TRBJ2-5; 7 bases agree with TRBD2. Germline CDR1 reads MRHNA; CDR2 reads SNTAGT. This CDR3 is built from 14 residues. V lost 2 bases, J lost 5 bases, and 5 bases stayed unmatched. CDR3 residues: CASSDRLALETQYF. The DNA of the CDR3 is TGTGCCAGCAGTGACCGACTAGCCTTGGAGACCCAGTACTTC.

This chain connects TRBV13 to TRBJ2-4, with 11 bases aligning to TRBD2. The CDR3 loop spans 15 amino acids. CDR1 and CDR2 from the germline V gene are PRHDT and FYEKMQ (reference sequence). With 5 bases clipped from V and 7 bases from J, the junction kept 7 bases outside the gene matches. The chain's CDR3 is CASSRLAGGRNIQYF. Written as DNA, the CDR3 is TGTGCCAGCAGCCGTTTAGCGGGGGGGCGTAACATTCAGTACTTC.

This rearrangement joins TRBV29-1 to TRBJ1-1; D is ambiguous. The germline V and J ends were trimmed by 6 bases and 5 bases, with 13 bases remaining between them. The CDR3 is made up of 12 amino acids. Germline values: CDR1 SQVTM, CDR2 ANQGSEA. As DNA, the CDR3 is TGCAGCGTGGTGACAACTGAAACTGAAGCTTTCTTT. Translating gives CSVVTTETEAFF.

Regarding this clone: Other DNA sequences in this sample translate to the same CDR3. The chain carries TRBV29-1 and TRBJ2-1; 10 positions match TRBD1. With V trimmed by 7 bases and J by 9 bases, 12 bases remained unmatched. CDR1 is SQVTM and CDR2 is ANQGSEA in the germline V gene. The CDR3 runs to 14 residues. CDR3 protein: CSAGETGGGGEQFF. In nucleotides, the CDR3 is TGCAGCGCTGGGGAGACAGGGGGCGGGGGTGAGCAGTTCTTC.

The chain recombines TRBV27 with TRBJ1-1; a possible D gene is TRBD1 (5 bases). CDR1 is MNHEY and CDR2 is SMNVEV in the germline V gene (reference sequence). CDR3 length: 13 amino acids. V shed 5 bases and J shed 5 bases, with 12 bases lying between them. The CDR3 sequence is CASSIGAATEAFF. The CDR3 DNA reads as TGTGCCAGCAGTATCGGGGCGGCGACTGAAGCTTTCTTT.

This chain uses TRBV7-9 with TRBJ1-5; D is unclear. This CDR3 is built from 16 residues. V shed 5 bases and J shed 3 bases, with 17 bases lying between them. The V gene's germline CDR1 is SEHNR and CDR2 FQNEAQ (reference sequence). The CDR3 bases are TGTGCCAGCAGCCGTGCCTCGTCGGGGATCAATCAGCCCCAGCATTTT. Amino acid sequence: CASSRASSGINQPQHF.

The gene calls are TRBV19 and TRBJ2-6; D is possibly TRBD1 (6 bases). V was clipped by 5 bases and J by 4 bases, with 12 bases between them. Looked up from germline, CDR1 is LNHDA and CDR2 is SQIVND (reference sequence). The CDR3 contains 15 residues. Here the CDR3 DNA reads TGTGCCAGTAGTTTATGGGACACCGGGGCCAACGTCCTGACTTTC. Its protein product is CASSLWDTGANVLTF.

The chain employs TRBV29-1 and TRBJ2-1, with D tentatively TRBD1 or TRBD2 (5 bases each). Trimming took 7 bases from V and 0 from J, leaving 10 bases between them. Germline V gene lookup returns CDR1 SQVTM and CDR2 ANQGSEA. The CDR3 has 13 residues. For the CDR3, the DNA is TGCAGCGCACCGGGACGCTCCTACAATGAGCAGTTCTTC. This gives the protein CSAPGRSYNEQFF.

This clone was counted a few times. The genes are TRBV19 and TRBJ1-2; TRBD1 might be the D (5 bases). The CDR3 totals 11 residues. CDR1 is LNHDA, CDR2 SQIVND, per germline (reference sequence). V gave up 3 bases and J gave up 6 bases, with 5 bases separating them. CDR3 nucleotides: TGTGCCAGTAGTATGGGGGATGGCTACACCTTC. Its translation: CASSMGDGYTF.

This rearrangement joins TRBV4-3 to TRBJ2-1; D is possibly TRBD1 or TRBD2 (5 bases each). The CDR3 has 14 residues. Trimming shortened V by 3 bases and J by 7 bases, and 13 bases separated the two germline ends. CDR1 and CDR2 (germline): LGHNA, YSLEER. The CDR3 DNA sequence: TGCGCCAGCAGCCAGGGACCGATGCCGAATGAGCAGTTCTTC. Its translation is CASSQGPMPNEQFF.

In this sample, this clone turned up once. This sequence joins TRBV6-1 and TRBJ2-2; no clear D gene. V was pared by 7 bases and J by 6 bases, with 3 bases between. The CDR3 length is 10 residues. Germline V gene lookup returns CDR1 MNHNS and CDR2 SASEGT. The CDR3 protein is CASTAGELFF. The DNA for the CDR3 is TGTGCCAGCACCGCCGGGGAGCTGTTTTTT.

Concerning this clone: Mismatch with germline at one junction end may stem from a read error. The gene calls are TRBV28 and TRBJ1-1; D is ambiguous. The CDR3 consists of 15 residues. Germline CDR1 MDHEN, CDR2 SYDVKM. CDR3 loop: CASNLNPDGKGEAFF. The CDR3 coding sequence is TGTGCCAGCAATTTAAACCCAGACGGGAAGGGAGAAGCTTTCTTT.

The gene calls are TRBV11-2 and TRBJ1-1, with D unclear. CDR3 length: 12 residues. Per germline, CDR1 SGHAT and CDR2 FQNNGV. The germline V and J ends were trimmed by 3 bases and 2 bases, with 4 bases remaining between them. The DNA of the CDR3 is TGTGCCAGCAGCTTCTCCAACACTGAAGCTTTCTTT. Translation gives CASSFSNTEAFF.

The V and J genes are TRBV4-1 and TRBJ2-7; D perhaps matches TRBD1 (6 bases). Deletions cut 5 bases from V and 5 bases from J, with 13 bases between. This CDR3 comprises 13 residues. Germline lookup yields CDR1 MGHRA and CDR2 YSYEKL. Here the CDR3 reads CASSSGQINEQYF. The CDR3 DNA follows: TGCGCCAGCAGCTCTGGACAGATTAACGAGCAGTACTTC.

The J gene is TRBJ2-5, the V gene TRBV7-9; 7 positions match TRBD1. V lost 4 bases, J lost 4 bases, and 9 bases stayed unmatched. The CDR3 has 15 amino acids. Germline lookup yields CDR1 SEHNR and CDR2 FQNEAQ (reference sequence). CDR3 sequence reads: CASSSGQDKAETQYF. The CDR3 region has the DNA TGTGCCAGCAGCTCTGGACAGGACAAAGCAGAGACCCAGTACTTC.

V gene TRBV30 combines with J gene TRBJ2-1, with 8 bases aligning to TRBD2. There are 12 residues in the CDR3. Germline CDR1 reads GTSNPN; CDR2 reads SVGIG (reference sequence). Losses at the gene ends were 7 bases for V and 9 bases for J; bases not matched to a gene: 8. The CDR3 protein is CAFERERIEQFF. As DNA, the CDR3 is TGTGCCTTCGAGCGGGAGCGGATTGAGCAGTTCTTC.

V usage is TRBV5-1 and J usage is TRBJ2-7, with 7 bases fitting TRBD2. Germline V gene sequence: CDR1 SGHRS, CDR2 YFSETQ. V lost 4 bases and J lost 3; bases outside the gene matches: 1. CDR3 length: 12 residues. This CDR3 is CASSTSDYEQYF. The CDR3 coding sequence is TGCGCCAGCAGCACTAGCGACTACGAGCAGTACTTC. Combining the CDR3 with reference TRBV5-1 and TRBJ2-7 gives the whole variable domain KAGVTQTPRYLIKTRGQQVTLSCSPISGHRSVSWYQQTPGQGLQFLFEYFSETQRNKGNFPGRFSGRQFSNSRSEMNVSTLELGDSALYLCASSTSDYEQYFGPGTRLTVT.

This clone has a handful of counts. This chain uses TRBV25-1 with TRBJ2-3; D unresolved. Trimming took 0 bases from V and 3 from J, leaving 7 bases between them. This CDR3 has 14 amino acids. CDR1 and CDR2 from the germline V gene are MGHDK and SYGVNS. DNA of the CDR3: TGTGCCAGCAGTGAATATTCAAGGACAGATACGCAGTATTTT. It codes for CASSEYSRTDTQYF. Combining the CDR3 with reference TRBV25-1 and TRBJ2-3 gives the whole variable domain EADIYQTPRYLVIGTGKKITLECSQTMGHDKMYWYQQDPGMELHLIHYSYGVNSTEKGDLSSESTVSRIRTEHFPLTLESARPSHTSQYLCASSEYSRTDTQYFGPGTRLTVL.

The chain links TRBV5-5 to TRBJ2-2, with TRBD1 matching 10 bases. This CDR3 is 14 amino acids long. Germline CDR1 SGHKS, CDR2 YYEKEE (reference sequence). Unmatched junction bases numbered 2, after V lost 3 bases and J lost 6 bases. This CDR3 reads CASSWDRGSGELFF. CDR3 DNA sequence: TGTGCCAGCAGCTGGGACAGGGGATCCGGGGAGCTGTTTTTT.

This clone showed up just once. The genes are TRBV5-6 and TRBJ2-3, with 7 bases lining up with TRBD2. Germline CDR1 SGHDT, CDR2 YYEEEE. This CDR3 comprises 15 residues. The trim removed 3 bases at V and 2 bases at J, leaving 6 bases unmatched. The chain's CDR3 is CASSWDYRATDTQYF. The CDR3 nucleotides are TGTGCCAGCAGCTGGGACTACCGGGCCACAGATACGCAGTATTTT.

The chain combines TRBV29-1 with TRBJ2-7, with 9 bases matching TRBD1. Germline V gene sequence: CDR1 SQVTM, CDR2 ANQGSEA. This CDR3 spans 13 amino acids. V lost 8 bases and J lost 6; bases outside the gene matches: 11. In DNA form, the CDR3 reads TGCAGCACAGAACCGGGACAGGGCGCCGAGCAGTACTTC. Its translation is CSTEPGQGAEQYF.

In this sample, this clone turned up a few times. The CDR3 bases are TGTGCCAGCAGCCCCGGACGGATCGAGCAGTACTTC. It is translated as CASSPGRIEQYF. The chain links TRBV7-9 to TRBJ2-7, with D hard to call. Trimming removed 5 bases from V and 6 bases from J, with 11 bases in between. Germline values: CDR1 SEHNR, CDR2 FQNEAQ (reference sequence). There are 12 residues in the CDR3.

Only a few counts were recorded for this clone. The chain recombines TRBV27 with TRBJ2-1, with 9 nucleotides matching TRBD1. Trimming at V came to 6 bases and at J to 3 bases, leaving 6 bases not matched to a gene. The CDR3 sequence is 15 residues long. CDR1 and CDR2 from the germline V gene are MNHEY and SMNVEV (reference sequence). CDR3 nucleotide sequence: TGTGCCAGCAGCTGGACAGGGGTAGACTACAATGAGCAGTTCTTC. It is translated as CASSWTGVDYNEQFF.